This record covers a single T cell receptor beta chain. Sampled while nominally healthy, donors likely had unrecorded immune exposures. The data were taken from a study of cytomegalovirus exposure and HLA in healthy donors. Vbeta (60) and Jbeta (13) primers were used in the PCR. Assay: immunoSEQ multiplex PCR; the TCRdb copy retains only in-frame clones and omits some. This table has some 120,000 clones, 81% appearing once. The CDR3 runs to 14 residues. V lost 4 bases to trimming and J lost 2 bases, with 10 bases between them. Germline loops: CDR1 SGHRS, CDR2 YFSETQ. Material for sequencing was PBMCs. The genes are TRBV5-1 and TRBJ2-1; possible D gene TRBD2, 6 bases. The receptor's source is a man younger than 30 in good health and CMV-seronegative. The CDR3 bases are TGCGCCAGCAGCCCGGAGGGGCCCTACAATGAGCAGTTCTTC. Translated, it gives CASSPEGPYNEQFF.